Here is one TCR beta chain with its context. Antigen unknown. The data were obtained in a study of cytomegalovirus exposure and HLA in healthy donors. Study context: According to later analysis, the same platform produced the 90 to 150 validation and approximately 700 first-cohort repertoires. Regarding the study as a whole: Cytomegalovirus-associated status was assigned to 164 TCR beta chains. First-cohort TCR clusters were later found to tend to co-occur in the 90 to 150 validation repertoires.

TCRdb keeps only in-frame clones here, not all; method: immunoSEQ multiplex PCR. Of about 280,000 clones listed, 86% are singletons. Sequenced sample: PBMCs. This sequence was found in a woman between 18 and 29 years old in good health and CMV-seronegative.

This CDR3 reads CSVEDGPAGYNEQFF. The CDR3 bases are TGCAGCGTTGAAGACGGGCCAGCGGGATACAATGAGCAGTTCTTC. The V and J genes are TRBV29-1 and TRBJ2-1; 7 bases match TRBD2. J was trimmed by 4 bases and V by 0 bases; bases with no gene match: 6. Germline-derived CDR1 and CDR2 are SQVTM and ANQGSEA. The CDR3 is 15 residues long.